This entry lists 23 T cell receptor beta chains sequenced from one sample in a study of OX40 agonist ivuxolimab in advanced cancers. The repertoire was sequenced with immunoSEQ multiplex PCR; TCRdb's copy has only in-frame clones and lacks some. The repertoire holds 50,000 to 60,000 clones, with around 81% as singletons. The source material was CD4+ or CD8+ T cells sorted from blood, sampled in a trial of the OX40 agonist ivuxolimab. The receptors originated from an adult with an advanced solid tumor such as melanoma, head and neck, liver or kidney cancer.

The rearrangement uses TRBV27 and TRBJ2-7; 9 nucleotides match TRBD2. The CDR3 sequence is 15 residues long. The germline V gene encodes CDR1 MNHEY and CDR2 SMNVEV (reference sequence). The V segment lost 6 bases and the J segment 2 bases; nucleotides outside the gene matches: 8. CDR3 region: CASRPFGGRAYEQYF. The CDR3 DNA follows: TGTGCCAGCAGGCCCTTTGGCGGGAGGGCCTACGAGCAGTACTTC.

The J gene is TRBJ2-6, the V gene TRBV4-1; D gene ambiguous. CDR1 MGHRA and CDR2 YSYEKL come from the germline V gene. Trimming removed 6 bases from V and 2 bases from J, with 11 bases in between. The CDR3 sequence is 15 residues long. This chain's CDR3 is CASRPTDTGANVLTF. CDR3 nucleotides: TGCGCCAGCAGACCCACAGACACTGGGGCCAACGTCCTGACTTTC.

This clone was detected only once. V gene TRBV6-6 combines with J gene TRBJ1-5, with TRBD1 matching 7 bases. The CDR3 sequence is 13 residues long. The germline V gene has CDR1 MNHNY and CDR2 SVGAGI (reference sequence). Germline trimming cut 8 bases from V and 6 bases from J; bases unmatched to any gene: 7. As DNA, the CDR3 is TGTGCCAGCGACGGGACAGAACGTCAGCCCCAGCATTTT. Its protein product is CASDGTERQPQHF.

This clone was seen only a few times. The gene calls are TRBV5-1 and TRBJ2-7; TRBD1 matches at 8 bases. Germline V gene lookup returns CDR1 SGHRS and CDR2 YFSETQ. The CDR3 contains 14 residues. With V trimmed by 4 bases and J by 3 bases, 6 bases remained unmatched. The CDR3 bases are TGCGCCAGCAGCCAGACAGGGGATGGCTACGAGCAGTACTTC. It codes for CASSQTGDGYEQYF.

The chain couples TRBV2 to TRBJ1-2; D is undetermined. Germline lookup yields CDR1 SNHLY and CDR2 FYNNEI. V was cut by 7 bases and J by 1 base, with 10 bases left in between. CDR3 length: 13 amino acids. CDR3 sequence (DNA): TGTGCCAGCAAGTCCCCCGATAACTATGGCTACACCTTC. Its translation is CASKSPDNYGYTF.

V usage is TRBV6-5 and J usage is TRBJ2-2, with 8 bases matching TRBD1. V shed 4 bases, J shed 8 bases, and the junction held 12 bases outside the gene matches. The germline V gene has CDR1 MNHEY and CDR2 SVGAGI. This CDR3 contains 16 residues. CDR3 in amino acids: CASSLVGDRGSGELFF. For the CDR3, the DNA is TGTGCCAGCAGTTTGGTCGGAGACAGGGGATCAGGGGAGCTGTTTTTT.

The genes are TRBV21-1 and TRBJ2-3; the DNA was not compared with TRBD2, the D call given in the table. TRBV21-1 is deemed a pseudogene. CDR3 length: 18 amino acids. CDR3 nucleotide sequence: TGTGCCAGCAGCAAACCCCAACCGGGAGCGAGGGCGTTGTATACGCAGTATTTT. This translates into CASSKPQPGARALYTQYF.

The CDR3 DNA is TGTGCCAGCAGCTTGTCCGGGCAGGTACAAGAGACCCAGTACTTC. This encodes CASSLSGQVQETQYF. The chain combines TRBV5-5 with TRBJ2-5; D is undetermined. The CDR3 contains 15 residues. The germline gives CDR1 SGHKS, CDR2 YYEKEE (reference sequence). The V gene lost 1 base and the J gene lost 2 bases, with 12 bases spanning the gap.

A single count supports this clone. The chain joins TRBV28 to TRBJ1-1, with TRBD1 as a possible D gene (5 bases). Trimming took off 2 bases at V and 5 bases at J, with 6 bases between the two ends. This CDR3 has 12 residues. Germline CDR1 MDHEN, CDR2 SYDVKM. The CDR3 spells CASSLRGTEAFF. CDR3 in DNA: TGTGCCAGCAGTTTACGGGGGACTGAAGCTTTCTTT.

DNA for the CDR3: TGTGCCAGCAGCCCGGGACAGGGGTACAATGAGCAGTTCTTC. This encodes CASSPGQGYNEQFF. The chain carries TRBV11-3 and TRBJ2-1; 10 bases are shared with TRBD1. CDR1 and CDR2 (germline): SGHNT, YENEEA. There are 14 residues in the CDR3. V lost 5 bases and J lost 4; bases outside the gene matches: 2.

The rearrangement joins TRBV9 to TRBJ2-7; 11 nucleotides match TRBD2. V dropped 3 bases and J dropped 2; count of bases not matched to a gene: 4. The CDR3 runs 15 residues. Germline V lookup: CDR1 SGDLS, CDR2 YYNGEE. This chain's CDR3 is CASSGGLADAYEQYF. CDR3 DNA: TGTGCCAGCAGCGGGGGACTAGCGGATGCCTACGAGCAGTACTTC.

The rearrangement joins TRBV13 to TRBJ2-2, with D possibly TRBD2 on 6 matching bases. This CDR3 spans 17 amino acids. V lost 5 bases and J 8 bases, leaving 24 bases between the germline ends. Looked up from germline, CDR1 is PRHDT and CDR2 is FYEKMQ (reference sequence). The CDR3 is CASSLKETSTSLGELFF. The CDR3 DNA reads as TGTGCCAGCAGCCTTAAAGAGACTAGTACGTCATTGGGGGAGCTGTTTTTT.

The CDR3 loop reads CASGLPRGTPETQYF. CDR3 nucleotides: TGTGCTAGTGGTTTGCCCAGGGGCACGCCGGAGACCCAGTACTTC. V and J are TRBV12-5 and TRBJ2-5; possibly TRBD1 for D (6 bases). Trimming left V 2 bases short and J 5 bases short, with 15 bases between. The CDR3 runs 15 residues. Germline lookup yields CDR1 LGHNT and CDR2 FRNRAP.

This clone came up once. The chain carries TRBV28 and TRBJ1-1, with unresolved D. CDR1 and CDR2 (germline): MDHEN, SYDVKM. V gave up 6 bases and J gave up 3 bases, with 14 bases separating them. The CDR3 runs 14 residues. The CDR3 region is CASRSPGDHTEAFF. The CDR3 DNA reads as TGTGCCAGCAGGTCCCCCGGGGATCACACTGAAGCTTTCTTT.

The CDR3, as DNA: TGTGCCAGCAGCTCCCGGAGCGCTTTGAACACCGGGGAGCTGTTTTTT. Protein product: CASSSRSALNTGELFF. This chain connects TRBV7-3 to TRBJ2-2, with D hard to call. The germline V gene has CDR1 SGHTA and CDR2 FQGTGA. V lost 4 bases and J lost 1, with 13 bases in between. CDR3 length equals 16 residues.

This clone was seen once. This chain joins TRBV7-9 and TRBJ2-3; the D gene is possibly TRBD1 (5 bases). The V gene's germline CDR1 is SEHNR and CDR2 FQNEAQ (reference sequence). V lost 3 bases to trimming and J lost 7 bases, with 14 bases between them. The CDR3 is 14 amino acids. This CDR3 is CASSFGQGGYTQYF. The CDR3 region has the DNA TGTGCCAGCAGCTTCGGTCAGGGTGGATATACGCAGTATTTT.

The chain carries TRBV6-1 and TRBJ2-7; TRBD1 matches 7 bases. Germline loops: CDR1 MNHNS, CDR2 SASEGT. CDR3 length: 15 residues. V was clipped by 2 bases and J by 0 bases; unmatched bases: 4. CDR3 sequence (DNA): TGTGCCAGCAGTGAATTACAGGGGATCTCCTACGAGCAGTACTTC. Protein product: CASSELQGISYEQYF.

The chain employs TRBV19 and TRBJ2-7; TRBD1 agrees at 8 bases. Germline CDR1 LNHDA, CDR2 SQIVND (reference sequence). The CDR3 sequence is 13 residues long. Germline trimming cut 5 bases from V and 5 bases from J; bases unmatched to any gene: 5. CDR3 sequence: CASSPGQADEQYF. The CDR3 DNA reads TGTGCCAGTAGTCCGGGACAGGCCGACGAGCAGTACTTC.

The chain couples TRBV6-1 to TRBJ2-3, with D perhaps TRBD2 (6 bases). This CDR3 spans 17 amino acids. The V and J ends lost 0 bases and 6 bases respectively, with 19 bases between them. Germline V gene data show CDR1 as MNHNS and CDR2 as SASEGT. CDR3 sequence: CASSEAVSGSFGDTQYF. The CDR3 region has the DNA TGTGCCAGCAGTGAAGCCGTTAGCGGTTCATTTGGGGATACGCAGTATTTT.

CDR3 DNA sequence: TGTGCCAGCAGCTTAGGGCAGGGGGGTTACACTGAAGCTTTCTTT. Protein: CASSLGQGGYTEAFF. The chain joins TRBV7-9 to TRBJ1-1; TRBD1 agrees at 7 bases. Trimming cost V 1 base and J 3 bases; bases outside gene matches: 5. The CDR3 consists of 15 residues. Germline V gene data show CDR1 as SEHNR and CDR2 as FQNEAQ (reference sequence).

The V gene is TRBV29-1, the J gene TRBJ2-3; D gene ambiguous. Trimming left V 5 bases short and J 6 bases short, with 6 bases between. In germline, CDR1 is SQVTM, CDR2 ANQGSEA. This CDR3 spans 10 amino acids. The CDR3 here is CSVLGDTQYF. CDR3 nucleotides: TGCAGCGTTCTTGGGGATACGCAGTATTTT.

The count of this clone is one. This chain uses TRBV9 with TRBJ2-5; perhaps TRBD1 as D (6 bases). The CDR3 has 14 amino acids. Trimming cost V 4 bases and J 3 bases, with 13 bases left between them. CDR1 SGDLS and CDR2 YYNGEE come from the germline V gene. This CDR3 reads CASSSGPGEETQYF. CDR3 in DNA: TGTGCCAGCAGCTCCGGCCCAGGGGAAGAGACCCAGTACTTC.

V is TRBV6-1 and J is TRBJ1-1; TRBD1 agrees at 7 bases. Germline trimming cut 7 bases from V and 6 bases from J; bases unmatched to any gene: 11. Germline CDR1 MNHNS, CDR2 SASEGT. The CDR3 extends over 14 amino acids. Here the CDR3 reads CASNRQGNVPEAFF. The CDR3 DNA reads TGTGCCAGCAATCGACAGGGTAACGTCCCTGAAGCTTTCTTT.